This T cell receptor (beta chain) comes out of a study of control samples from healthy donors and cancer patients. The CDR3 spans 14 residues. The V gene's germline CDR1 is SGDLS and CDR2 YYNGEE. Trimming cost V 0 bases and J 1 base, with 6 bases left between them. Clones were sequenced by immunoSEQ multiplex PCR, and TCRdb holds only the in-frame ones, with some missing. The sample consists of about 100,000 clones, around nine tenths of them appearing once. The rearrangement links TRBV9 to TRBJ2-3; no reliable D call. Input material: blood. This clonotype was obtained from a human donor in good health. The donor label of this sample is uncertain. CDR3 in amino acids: CASSVDLGTDTQYF. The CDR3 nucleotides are TGTGCCAGCAGCGTAGACCTGGGCACAGATACGCAGTATTTT.